This T cell receptor beta chain was profiled in a study of T cell changes during pregnancy in multiple sclerosis. Assay used: immunoSEQ multiplex PCR; TCRdb lists only in-frame clones, some missing. Altogether about 47,000 clones are present, 70% to 90% being singletons, with the ten largest covering 1.5% to 2%. There are 12 residues in the CDR3. V was clipped by 6 bases and J by 1 base, with 7 bases between them. Germline V gene sequence: CDR1 MNHNY, CDR2 SVGAGI (reference sequence). The TCR originated in a female donor with multiple sclerosis, enrolled in a pregnancy study. The chain has TRBV6-6 and TRBJ2-7; weak D call: TRBD2 (6 bases). The material sequenced was peripheral blood, taken in the first trimester of pregnancy. The CDR3 spells CASSRGSYEQYF. CDR3 sequence (DNA): TGTGCCAGCAGCCGGGGGTCCTACGAGCAGTACTTC.